This is a list of T cell receptor beta chains from one sample in a study of tumor-infiltrating lymphocytes in primary liver carcinoma. In TCRdb, the multiplex PCR reads were re-called with MiXCR into one record per CDR3 protein. Counted here are tens of thousands of distinct CDR3 sequences, 60% to 75% occurring once; the ten biggest clones make up about 26%. Material for sequencing was liver tumor tissue from sampling region 2. The receptors here all came from a man aged 35 to 55 with primary liver carcinoma and hepatitis B virus infection. CDR3s leave out the opening cysteine and the closing phenylalanine or tryptophan. D genes are given only for firm matches.

TRBV5-6	-	12	TRBJ2-1	ASRFGAVGNEQF
TRBV12-3/TRBV12-4	-	11	TRBJ2-1	ASRPRGYNEQF
TRBV11-2	TRBD2	15	TRBJ2-3	DNSLESGRGRHDTQY
TRBV11-2	-	13	TRBJ2-1	ATGQEQPSYNEQF
TRBV7-9	-	14	TRBJ1-4	ANSLGGTATNEKLF
TRBV2	TRBD2	16	TRBJ2-7	ASTRQGTSVRSGYEQY
TRBV7-3	-	12	TRBJ1-1	ASSPGPGPLGAS
TRBV11-2	-	14	TRBJ2-7	TSKSSPSGGLYEQY
TRBV10-3	TRBD1	13	TRBJ2-5	AISELDRGRRTYY
TRBV20-1	-	9	TRBJ1-1	GAGQNTEAF
TRBV6-2/TRBV6-3	-	13	TRBJ2-7	ASSLLRQDSYKHY
TRBV5-8	TRBD2	12	TRBJ2-2	ASSLRGGSGELF
TRBV6-2/TRBV6-3	TRBD1	13	TRBJ2-3	ASSWGQLCTDTQY
TRBV29-1	TRBD2	11	TRBJ2-5	SVRGRAVETHY
TRBV6-1	-	12	TRBJ1-4	ASSGEGVNEKLC
TRBV12-3/TRBV12-4	TRBD2	12	TRBJ2-1	ASRGLAGPNEQF
TRBV2	-	11	TRBJ2-7	ASSTQRLYEQY
TRBV7-2	-	10	TRBJ2-7	ASSFTGNDQY
TRBV16	-	12	TRBJ2-7	ASTTGQGVYEQY
TRBV19	-	13	TRBJ2-1	VSSLSGLSYNEQF
TRBV2	-	11	TRBJ1-5	ASSRGQNQPQH
TRBV6-5	-	12	TRBJ2-7	ASKMRQCSYEQY
TRBV4-1	-	11	TRBJ1-2	ASSVTANHGYT
TRBV4-1	TRBD2	13	TRBJ2-3	ASSPTGTSGSTQY
TRBV28	-	10	TRBJ1-2	ASADSNYGYT
TRBV5-5	-	13	TRBJ2-2	ASSLSGEHIGELF
TRBV14	-	11	TRBJ2-2	VSATTGTGELL
TRBV4-1	-	12	TRBJ2-5	ASSQLGLAGTQY
TRBV10-2	-	14	TRBJ2-1	ASIEPSQKSYSEQF
TRBV18	-	16	TRBJ2-7	AGSPQMIPGPRDYEQY
TRBV28	-	11	TRBJ2-7	ASSLRDSHEQY